This T cell receptor (beta chain) was sequenced for a study of CD8 T cells in Susac syndrome. Background on the study: Patients with Susac syndrome who were sequenced included five or six with active disease and eight or nine in remission.

Overall study findings and caveats: An acknowledgment was made by the study that its TCR sequencing and HLA analysis involved relatively few individuals. CD4+ T cell repertoires in Susac syndrome lacked clonal expansion.

Comment on this clonotype: As yet, its antigen is unknown. The junction and the germline gene differ at one end; a read error may be behind it.

CDR1 and CDR2 from the germline V gene are DFQATT and SNEGSKA (reference sequence). The CDR3 sequence is 12 residues long. cDNA came from about 0.5 to 1 ug RNA primed by random hexamers. TCR beta CDR3 was amplified by immunoSEQ covering 54 Vbeta and 13 Jbeta. TCRdb re-analysed the immunoSEQ multiplex PCR reads in MiXCR, keeping a single row per CDR3 protein. The sample has about 150,000 distinct CDR3 sequences, 85% to 95% seen once; the top ten hold 0.15% to 0.2%. Input material: CD4+ T cells from PBMCs. The chain employs TRBV20-1 and TRBJ2-1; 11 bases are shared with TRBD2. The sequence derives from a human donor with Susac syndrome. This chain's CDR3 is CSTSGGRNEQFF. CDR3 DNA: TGCAGTACTAGCGGGGGACGCAATGAGCAGTTCTTC.